Below are 2 T cell receptor beta chains sequenced from a single sample in a study of early T cells in non-severe SARS-CoV-2 infection. TCRdb used MiXCR to reprocess the 5' RACE reads, holding one entry per CDR3 protein. The sample holds nearly 110,000 distinct CDR3 sequences, 11% seen once. Sequenced sample: whole blood. The receptors shown here come from an adult who was a healthcare worker with PCR-confirmed SARS-CoV-2 infection or an uninfected control (not recorded which).

This clonotype was seen ten or more times. The chain is built from TRBV5-1 and TRBJ2-7, with 7 bases lining up with TRBD2. The CDR3 runs 14 residues. J gave up 5 bases and V 0 bases, and 5 bases lay outside the gene matches. Germline V gene lookup returns CDR1 SGHRS and CDR2 YFSETQ. The CDR3 bases are TGCGCCAGCAGCTTGGCCAGCGGGGTGGACGAGCAGTACTTC. It yields the protein CASSLASGVDEQYF.

This clonotype was recorded many times. The chain has TRBV12-3 or TRBV12-4 and TRBJ1-2; D unclear. V was cut by 3 bases and J by 10 bases, with 27 bases left in between. CDR3 size: 17 residues. The CDR3 is CASSLGSGGLLSVVYTF. Written as DNA, the CDR3 is TGTGCCAGCAGTTTGGGGTCAGGCGGGCTTTTGAGTGTTGTCTACACCTTC.